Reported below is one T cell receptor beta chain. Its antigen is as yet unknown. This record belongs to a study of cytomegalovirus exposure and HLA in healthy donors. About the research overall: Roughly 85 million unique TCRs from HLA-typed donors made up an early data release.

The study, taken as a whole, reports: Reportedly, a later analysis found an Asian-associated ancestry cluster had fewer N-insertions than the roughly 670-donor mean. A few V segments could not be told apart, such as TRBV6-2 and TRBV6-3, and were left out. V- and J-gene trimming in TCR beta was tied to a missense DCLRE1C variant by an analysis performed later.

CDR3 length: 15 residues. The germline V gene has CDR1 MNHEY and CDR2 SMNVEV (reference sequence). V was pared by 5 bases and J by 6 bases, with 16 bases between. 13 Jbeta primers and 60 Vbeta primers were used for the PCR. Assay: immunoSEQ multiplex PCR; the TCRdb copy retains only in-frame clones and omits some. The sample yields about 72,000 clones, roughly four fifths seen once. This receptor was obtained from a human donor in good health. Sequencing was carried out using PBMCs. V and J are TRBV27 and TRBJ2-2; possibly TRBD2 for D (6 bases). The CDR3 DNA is TGTGCCAGCAGTGGCACCTTACTAGCAGCCGGGGAGCTGTTTTTT. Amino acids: CASSGTLLAAGELFF.